The 13 T cell receptor beta chains reported below all come from one sample, sequenced in a study of cytomegalovirus exposure and HLA in healthy donors (dated by TCRdb to 2015 to 2018). The library was generated by the immunoSEQ multiplex PCR assay. The multiplex PCR relied on a mix of 60 forward primers for TCR Vbeta segments and 13 reverse primers for TCR Jbeta segments. The source is immuneACCESS, and TCRdb retained only in-frame sequences with V and J called. Part of the clones is not carried over; for the studies checked, unresolved V genes explain less than half of this, and the remainder is unexplained. For this sample the table gives 95,000 to 150,000 clones, of which around 81% were detected only once. The ten largest clonotypes hold approximately 1.3% of the sample. Sequenced input: PBMCs. The receptors shown here come from a female donor in good health and CMV-seronegative.

This clone was seen a handful of times. This rearrangement joins TRBV27 to TRBJ1-4, with a tentative D call TRBD1 (5 bases). The V end lost 3 bases, the J end lost 8 bases, and 13 bases lay between the germline ends. The CDR3 length is 14 residues. CDR1 is MNHEY, CDR2 SMNVEV, per germline (reference sequence). CDR3 bases: TGTGCCAGCAGTTTTCGACAGCAAACCGAAAAACTGTTTTTT. The encoded protein is CASSFRQQTEKLFF.

The rearrangement joins TRBV9 to TRBJ2-6; 9 bases line up with TRBD1. Germline V gives CDR1 SGDLS, CDR2 YYNGEE. CDR3 length equals 18 residues. After removal of 4 bases from V and 4 bases from J, the junction contained 12 bases not matched to a gene. The CDR3 region is CASSPSTGGATGANVLTF. CDR3 nucleotides: TGTGCCAGCAGCCCCTCAACAGGGGGCGCAACGGGGGCCAACGTCCTGACTTTC.

This chain uses TRBV23-1 with TRBJ2-4, with D tentatively TRBD2 (5 bases). TRBV23-1 is an ORF for which the function is uncertain. V gave up 2 bases and J gave up 0 bases, with 14 bases separating them. The CDR3 length is 17 residues. The CDR3 region is CASSQPSGPLAKNIQYF. The CDR3 nucleotides read TGCGCCAGCAGTCAACCCAGCGGTCCTCTAGCCAAAAACATTCAGTACTTC.

About this clone: One end of the junction varies from germline; a read error may be responsible. This chain uses TRBV5-1 with TRBJ2-6, with D perhaps matching TRBD1 (5 bases). The CDR3 is 16 amino acids. CDR1 is SGHRS, CDR2 YFSETQ, per germline. CDR3 DNA sequence: TGCGCCAGCAGCTTTCCAGACCTATCTGGGGCCAACGGCCTGACTTTC. As protein: CASSFPDLSGANGLTF.

This clone has more than one count but fewer than ten. The V and J genes are TRBV18 and TRBJ2-5; TRBD1 agrees at 8 bases. V trimming: 4 bases; J trimming: 4 bases; junction bases outside the gene matches: 2. Germline-derived CDR1 and CDR2 are KGHSH and LQKENI. CDR3 length: 13 amino acids. The CDR3 reads CASSLGQGETQYF. DNA of the CDR3: TGTGCCAGCTCACTAGGACAGGGAGAGACCCAGTACTTC.

CDR3 amino acids: CASSEQTGGGYEQYF. The CDR3 nucleotides are TGTGCCAGCAGTGAACAGACAGGGGGCGGGTACGAGCAGTACTTC. J is TRBJ2-5 and V is TRBV2, with 10 bases that match TRBD1. Judging by the DNA end, TRBJ2-7 fits better; the J call may be wrong. Per germline, CDR1 SNHLY and CDR2 FYNNEI. There are 15 residues in the CDR3.

The chain uses TRBV11-2 and TRBJ2-3; 8 bases are a match to TRBD1. CDR3 size: 15 residues. With 6 bases clipped from V and 4 bases from J, the junction kept 9 bases outside the gene matches. Per the germline V gene, CDR1 is SGHAT and CDR2 is FQNNGV. The CDR3 is CASRTPGGGADTQYF. For the CDR3, the DNA is TGTGCCAGCAGGACCCCAGGGGGCGGCGCAGATACGCAGTATTTT.

This clone occurred once. The V gene is TRBV12-5, the J gene TRBJ1-6; D not certain. Trimming stripped 4 bases from V and 5 bases from J, with 12 bases between. The CDR3 contains 15 residues. Germline CDR1 reads LGHNT; CDR2 reads FRNRAP. CDR3 sequence reads: CASGSKTVNNSPLHF. CDR3 nucleotides: TGTGCTAGTGGTTCAAAGACTGTGAATAATTCACCCCTCCACTTT.

This clone was seen just once. The J gene is TRBJ2-7, the V gene TRBV14; D gene ambiguous. Trimming took off 6 bases at V and 2 bases at J, with 17 bases between the two ends. Germline V CDR1 and CDR2: SGHDN, FVKESK. This CDR3 region has 15 residues. The CDR3 sequence: CASRNSGSRTYEQYF. CDR3 sequence (DNA): TGTGCCAGCAGGAACTCCGGGTCGCGCACCTACGAGCAGTACTTC.

This clone was seen more than once but under ten times. The chain is built from TRBV19 and TRBJ1-2; no firm D call. This CDR3 contains 14 residues. CDR1 LNHDA and CDR2 SQIVND come from the germline V gene (reference sequence). Trimming left V 3 bases short and J 6 bases short, with 14 bases between. The CDR3 here is CASSMERASDGYTF. CDR3 sequence (DNA): TGTGCCAGTAGTATGGAGAGGGCCTCTGATGGCTACACCTTC.

This clone was seen only a few times. The chain employs TRBV28 and TRBJ2-7; 11 bases align to TRBD2. Losses at the gene ends were 6 bases for V and 7 bases for J; bases not matched to a gene: 8. This CDR3 has 14 residues. Looked up from germline, CDR1 is MDHEN and CDR2 is SYDVKM. The CDR3 DNA is TGTGCCAGCAGAAGACTAGCGGGGACTAATGAGCAGTACTTC. It yields the protein CASRRLAGTNEQYF.

The chain links TRBV11-2 to TRBJ2-3; D might be TRBD2 (7 bases). This CDR3 region has 16 residues. With 6 bases removed from V and 3 bases from J, the gap between germline ends came to 19 bases. Per germline, CDR1 SGHAT and CDR2 FQNNGV. The CDR3 nucleotides are TGTGCCAGCAGTCTCTCGGGGGGCCAAGGTACAGATACGCAGTATTTT. Translated, it gives CASSLSGGQGTDTQYF.

This chain connects TRBV9 to TRBJ1-2; perhaps TRBD1 as D (5 bases). CDR1 is SGDLS and CDR2 is YYNGEE in the germline V gene. The CDR3 loop spans 14 amino acids. Trimming shortened V by 2 bases and J by 1 base, and 9 bases separated the two germline ends. The CDR3 sequence: CASSVTGFNYGYTF. The DNA for the CDR3 is TGTGCCAGCAGCGTCACAGGATTTAACTATGGCTACACCTTC.